This T cell receptor (beta chain) was identified during a study of blood T cells in healthy people across ages. Sample-barcoded 5' priming and a J-beta primer mix drove a second PCR of roughly 7 to 11 cycles. TCRdb processed the 5' RACE reads anew with MiXCR; each CDR3 protein has one entry. The sample lists over 1.5 million distinct CDR3 sequences; around 48% were seen once. The V gene lost 2 bases and the J gene lost 7 bases, with 5 bases spanning the gap. The CDR3 extends over 11 amino acids. Germline CDR1 and CDR2: SGHTA and FQGNSA. This clonotype was sampled from a woman aged 40 to 49 in good health. This chain joins TRBV7-2 and TRBJ1-2; D remains ambiguous. Sequencing used blood. This CDR3 reads CASSLTSGYTF. The CDR3 DNA follows: TGTGCCAGCAGCTTAACCAGTGGCTACACCTTC.